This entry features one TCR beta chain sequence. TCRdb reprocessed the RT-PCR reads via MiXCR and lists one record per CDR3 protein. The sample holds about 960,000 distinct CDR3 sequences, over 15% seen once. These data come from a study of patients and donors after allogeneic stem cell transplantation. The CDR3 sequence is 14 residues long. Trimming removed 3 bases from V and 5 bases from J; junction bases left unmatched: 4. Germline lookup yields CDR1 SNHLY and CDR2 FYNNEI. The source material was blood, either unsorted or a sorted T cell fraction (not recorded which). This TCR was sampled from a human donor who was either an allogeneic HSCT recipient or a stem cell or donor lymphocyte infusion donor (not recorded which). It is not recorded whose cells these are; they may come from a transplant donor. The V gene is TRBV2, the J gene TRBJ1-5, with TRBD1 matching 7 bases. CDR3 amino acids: CASSEGDSHQPQHF. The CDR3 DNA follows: TGTGCCAGCAGTGAGGGGGACAGCCATCAGCCCCAGCATTTT.